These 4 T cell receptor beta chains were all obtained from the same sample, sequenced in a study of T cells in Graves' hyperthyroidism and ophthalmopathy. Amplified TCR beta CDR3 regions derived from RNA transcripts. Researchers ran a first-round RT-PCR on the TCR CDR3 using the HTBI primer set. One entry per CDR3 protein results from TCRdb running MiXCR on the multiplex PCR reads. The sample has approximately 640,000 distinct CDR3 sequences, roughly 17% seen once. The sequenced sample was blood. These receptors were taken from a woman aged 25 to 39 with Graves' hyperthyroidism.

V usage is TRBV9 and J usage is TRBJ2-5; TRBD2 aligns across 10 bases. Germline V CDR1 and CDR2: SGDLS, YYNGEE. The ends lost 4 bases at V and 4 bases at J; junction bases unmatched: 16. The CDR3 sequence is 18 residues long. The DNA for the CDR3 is TGTGCCAGCAGCTCATATTCGGAGGGACTAGCGTTGACAGAGACCCAGTACTTC. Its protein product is CASSSYSEGLALTETQYF.

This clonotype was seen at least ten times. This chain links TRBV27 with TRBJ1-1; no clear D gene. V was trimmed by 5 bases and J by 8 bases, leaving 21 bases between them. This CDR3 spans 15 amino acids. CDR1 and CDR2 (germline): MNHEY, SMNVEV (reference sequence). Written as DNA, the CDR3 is TGTGCCAGCAGTCCCCGACAAGGTGAATCTTACGAAGCTTTCTTT. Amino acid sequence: CASSPRQGESYEAFF.

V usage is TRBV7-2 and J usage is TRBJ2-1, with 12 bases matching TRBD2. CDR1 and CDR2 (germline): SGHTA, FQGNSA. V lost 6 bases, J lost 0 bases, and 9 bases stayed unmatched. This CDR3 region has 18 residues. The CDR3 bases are TGTGCCAGCAGTACCGGGACTAGCGGGCCTAGCTCCTACAATGAGCAGTTCTTC. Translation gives CASSTGTSGPSSYNEQFF.

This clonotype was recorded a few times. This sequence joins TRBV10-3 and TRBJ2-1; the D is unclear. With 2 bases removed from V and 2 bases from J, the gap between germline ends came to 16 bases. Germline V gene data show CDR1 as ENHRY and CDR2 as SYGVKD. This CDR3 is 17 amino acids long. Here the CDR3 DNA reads TGTGCCATCAGTGAGCCCCCTCAGGCGCGAGCCTACAATGAGCAGTTCTTC. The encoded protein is CAISEPPQARAYNEQFF.